The entry that follows covers one TCR beta chain sequence. This sample was included in a study of OX40 agonist ivuxolimab in advanced cancers. Across the whole study: The drug used for patients, ivuxolimab, was an agonistic anti-OX40 (CD134) antibody.

This CDR3 is built from 15 residues. V lost 0 bases, J lost 4 bases, and 12 bases lay in between. Germline V gives CDR1 MNHEY, CDR2 SVGAGI. Produced via immunoSEQ multiplex PCR; TCRdb's table is partial and in-frame only. The sample lists roughly 83,000 clones; more than 80% were seen once. Source: CD4+ or CD8+ T cells sorted from blood, taken in a trial of the OX40 agonist ivuxolimab. The V and J genes are TRBV6-5 and TRBJ2-5; unclear D gene. This receptor was identified in an adult with an advanced solid tumor such as melanoma, head and neck, liver or kidney cancer. The CDR3 protein is CASSYSNSYAETQYF. The CDR3 DNA is TGTGCCAGCAGTTACTCGAATTCTTACGCAGAGACCCAGTACTTC.